The rows below give T cell receptor beta chains drawn from one sample of a study of T cell repertoires in cytomegalovirus infection. TCRdb re-called the reads through MiXCR, storing one row per CDR3 protein. The table shows about 250,000 distinct CDR3 sequences, with approximately 7% occurring only once. What was sequenced was PBMCs. These receptor sequences come from a human donor in good health (CMV status not recorded). Some clones in this sample may be carry-over from other donors' samples. Both conserved end residues are part of each CDR3. D genes are given only for firm matches. Not every row has a clone size; where given, it reads once, few, many or a size class.

J gene	V gene	D gene	clone size	CDR3 DNA	CDR3 protein
TRBJ2-7	TRBV7-9	NA	many	TGTGCCAGCGGGGTCAGGCCCTACGAGCAGTACTTC	CASGVRPYEQYF
TRBJ2-4	TRBV28	NA	many	TGTGCCAGCAGTTTTCTGGGGGCAGAACTAGCCAAAAACATTCAGTACTTC	CASSFLGAELAKNIQYF
TRBJ2-5	TRBV7-8	TRBD1	many	TGTGCCAGCAGCCCGACAGGGCAGGAGACCCAGTACTTC	CASSPTGQETQYF
TRBJ2-2	TRBV20-1	TRBD2	NA	TGCAGTGCCGGGGGGGGGCCGCTGAACACCGGGGAGCTGTTTTTT	CSAGGGPLNTGELFF
TRBJ2-1	TRBV2	NA	many	TGTGCCAGCAGTGAATGGGGTGAGCAGTTCTTC	CASSEWGEQFF
TRBJ1-1	TRBV25-1	NA	many	TGTGCCAGCGGACAGAGGACCACTGAAGCTTTCTTT	CASGQRTTEAFF
TRBJ1-6	TRBV2	TRBD1	many	TGTGCCAGCAGTGTTGGGGACAGAGTGGCACCCCTCCACTTT	CASSVGDRVAPLHF
TRBJ2-5	TRBV2	NA	NA	TGTGCCAGCGGAGGTGGGGGGAAAGAGACCCAGTACTTC	CASGGGGKETQYF
TRBJ2-5	TRBV29-1	NA	many	TGCAGCGTTGGTCAGAAGGCCCAGTACTTC	CSVGQKAQYF
TRBJ2-1	TRBV28	NA	NA	TGTGCCAGCAGTTCCAGGGTCGGTTACAATGAGCAGTTCTTC	CASSSRVGYNEQFF
TRBJ2-3	TRBV20-1	TRBD2	many	TGCAGTGCTTATACGGGACTAGCGGGGTACACAGATACGCAGTATTTT	CSAYTGLAGYTDTQYF
TRBJ2-2	TRBV7-2	TRBD1	many	TGTGCCAGCAGCTCCACGACAGGGGCCACCGGGGAGCTGTTTTTT	CASSSTTGATGELFF
TRBJ2-5	TRBV5-1	NA	many	TGCGCCAGCAGCTGGGACGAAGAGACCCAGTACTTC	CASSWDEETQYF
TRBJ2-5	TRBV7-2	TRBD1	many	TGTGCCAGCAGCGTGGTGGGACAGGGGGATTCCCAGTACTTC	CASSVVGQGDSQYF
TRBJ2-2	TRBV20-1	TRBD1	many	TGCAGGGCCGGACAGGGGAACACCGGGGAGCTGTTTTTT	CRAGQGNTGELFF
TRBJ2-5	TRBV29-1	NA	NA	TGCAGCGTTGGGGTCCAGGGAGAGACCCAGTACTTC	CSVGVQGETQYF
TRBJ2-3	TRBV7-9	TRBD1	many	TGTGCCAGCAGCTTAACGGGTACAGGGGGTACGCAGTATTTT	CASSLTGTGGTQYF
TRBJ2-3	TRBV28	TRBD1	many	TGTGCCTCACAGGGGGGAGATACGCAGTATTTT	CASQGGDTQYF
TRBJ1-1	TRBV7-9	NA	many	TGTGCCAGCAGGGAGGGGAACACTGAAGCTTTCTTT	CASREGNTEAFF
TRBJ2-2	TRBV7-8	NA	many	TGTGCCAGCAGCTACCTAGACAGTGACACCGGGGAGCTGTTTTTT	CASSYLDSDTGELFF
TRBJ2-1	TRBV7-8	TRBD2	many	TGTGCCAGCAGCTTAAGGCGAGCGGGGGGTTACAATGAGCAGTTCTTC	CASSLRRAGGYNEQFF
TRBJ2-3	TRBV11-3	NA	NA	TGTGCCAGCAGCTTAAGGGGGGCCCTCACAGATACGCAGTATTTT	CASSLRGALTDTQYF
TRBJ1-1	TRBV5-1	NA	few	TGCGCCAGCAGCTTGGGGGCCAGCCAGGGCACTGAAGCTTTCTTT	CASSLGASQGTEAFF
TRBJ2-2	TRBV7-6	TRBD2	many	TGTGCCAGCAGATCGGGGGGGCAGCAGACCGGGGAGCTGTTTTTT	CASRSGGQQTGELFF
TRBJ2-3	TRBV18	NA	many	TGTGCCAGCTCACCAGTGGAGGGCTTCCCCCCAGATACGCAGTATTTT	CASSPVEGFPPDTQYF